This TCR beta chain originates from a study of cytotoxic CD8 clonotypes in ibrutinib-treated CLL. Study-level findings and limits: Clonality showed a rise at ibrutinib response that reversed toward baseline at progression.

The assay was immunoSEQ multiplex PCR, and TCRdb's table has in-frame clones only and misses some. The sample shows about 50,000 clones, approximately 50% of them seen only once. About this clone itself: Its antigen is not known.

Trimming removed 5 bases from V and 4 bases from J, with 8 bases in between. Germline V gives CDR1 MDHEN, CDR2 SYDVKM. This CDR3 has 12 residues. This clonotype originated in a human donor with chronic lymphocytic leukemia. Sequencing used PBMCs, obtained at disease progression, from a patient treated with ibrutinib. This chain links TRBV28 with TRBJ1-2; D is possibly TRBD1 (5 bases). CDR3 DNA: TGTGCCAGCAGTCCGAGGGGCTATGGCTACACCTTC. Protein product: CASSPRGYGYTF.